This TCR beta chain was identified during a study of T cell repertoires in cytomegalovirus infection. On the study more broadly: Recently identified HLA-C-restricted and well-studied HLA-B-restricted CMV epitopes were used. A matching HLA type, together with CMV infection, was signaled by public TCR beta signatures.

TCRdb re-called the reads through MiXCR, storing one row per CDR3 protein. The repertoire holds approximately 990,000 distinct CDR3 sequences, with around a third as singletons. Germline CDR1 is MGHRA and CDR2 is YSYEKL. The CDR3 covers 15 residues. V lost 1 base and J lost 5; bases outside the gene matches: 6. Turning to this clonotype: Its antigen is undetermined.

Findings and limits, study-wide: Totalled public TCR beta family frequency picked out people who carried CMV plus the relevant HLA. What dominated the ex vivo response were HLA-C-restricted CMV-specific TCR beta clonotypes.

The sequence was collected from a human donor in good health (CMV status not recorded). Some clones in this sample may be carry-over from other donors' samples. The V gene is TRBV4-1, the J gene TRBJ2-5, with 8 nucleotides matching TRBD2. This sample comprised cultured CD8+ T cells from PBMCs, obtained from culture after CMV antigen stimulation. DNA of the CDR3: TGCGCCAGCAGCCAAGGAGCGGGGGCCGGGGAGACCCAGTACTTC. As protein: CASSQGAGAGETQYF.